This is a list of T cell receptor beta chains from one sample in a study of OX40 agonist ivuxolimab in advanced cancers. TCRdb's table, derived via immunoSEQ multiplex PCR, lists solely in-frame clones and lacks some. This sample has roughly 30,000 clones, with approximately 84% found just once. The sample in question was CD4+ or CD8+ T cells sorted from blood, obtained in a trial of the OX40 agonist ivuxolimab. All receptors derive from an adult with an advanced solid tumor such as melanoma, head and neck, liver or kidney cancer. The CDR3 runs from the conserved cysteine through the conserved F or W.

J gene: TRBJ1-5; V gene: TRBV10-3; CDR3 protein: CAISDQGSPLGNQPQHF
J gene: TRBJ2-1; V gene: TRBV7-8; CDR3 protein: CASSLAGANEQFF
J gene: TRBJ1-1; V gene: TRBV4-1; CDR3 protein: CASSPQGLGTEAFF
J gene: TRBJ2-1; V gene: TRBV6-1; CDR3 protein: CVSGKFNEQFF
J gene: TRBJ1-4; V gene: TRBV15; CDR3 protein: CATSAQSGQGNEKLFF
J gene: TRBJ2-5; V gene: TRBV7-9; CDR3 protein: CASSPRWGAKQETQYF
J gene: TRBJ2-3; V gene: TRBV6-4; CDR3 protein: CASSQPPRTSGGALTDTQYF
J gene: TRBJ2-3; V gene: TRBV6-4; CDR3 protein: CASSDSLGATDTQYF
J gene: TRBJ2-2; V gene: TRBV9; CDR3 protein: CASSGWDGELFF
J gene: TRBJ2-1; V gene: TRBV27; CDR3 protein: CASSTGTRGNEQFF
J gene: TRBJ2-2; V gene: TRBV7-9; CDR3 protein: CASSFAGLAAGELFF
J gene: TRBJ2-7; V gene: TRBV11-3; CDR3 protein: CASSSRGEKAYEQYF
J gene: TRBJ2-2; V gene: TRBV11-2; CDR3 protein: CASSPENTGELFF
J gene: -; V gene: TRBV7-6; CDR3 protein: CASSLGLDRGDEQYF
J gene: TRBJ2-1; V gene: TRBV5-1; CDR3 protein: CASSFYENYNEQFF
J gene: TRBJ2-1; V gene: TRBV5-4; CDR3 protein: CASSVGDIGGYNEQFF
J gene: TRBJ1-2; V gene: TRBV2; CDR3 protein: CASSEALRGGGYGYTF
J gene: TRBJ2-7; V gene: TRBV7-6; CDR3 protein: CASSPRQGIRYEQYF
J gene: TRBJ2-3; V gene: TRBV28; CDR3 protein: CASSFQLLRENPSTDTQYF
J gene: TRBJ2-1; V gene: TRBV6-5; CDR3 protein: CASSGTSGGVNEQFF
J gene: TRBJ1-5; V gene: TRBV6-4; CDR3 protein: CASSEGAGQPQHF
J gene: TRBJ1-1; V gene: TRBV5-6; CDR3 protein: CASSFGTLGNTEAFF
J gene: TRBJ1-1; V gene: TRBV5-6; CDR3 protein: CASSLGTGGTEAFF
J gene: TRBJ2-1; V gene: TRBV14; CDR3 protein: CASSQPVYNEQFF
J gene: TRBJ1-5; V gene: TRBV7-9; CDR3 protein: CASSSDRASYQPQHF
J gene: TRBJ1-1; V gene: TRBV28; CDR3 protein: CASIEAEAFF
J gene: TRBJ1-1; V gene: TRBV29-1; CDR3 protein: CSVETGFGTEAFF
J gene: TRBJ1-2; V gene: TRBV7-9; CDR3 protein: CASSLGNYGYTF
J gene: TRBJ2-7; V gene: TRBV19; CDR3 protein: CASSTGDRGISYEQYF
J gene: TRBJ2-7; V gene: TRBV6-6; CDR3 protein: CASSYSVGYEQYF
J gene: TRBJ1-2; V gene: TRBV27; CDR3 protein: CASTAGVGLYGYTF
J gene: TRBJ1-2; V gene: TRBV6-5; CDR3 protein: CASSYSQWDGYTF
J gene: TRBJ2-2; V gene: TRBV7-2; CDR3 protein: CASSPRGYTGELFF
J gene: TRBJ2-2; V gene: TRBV7-6; CDR3 protein: CASSRRDRVNTGELFF
J gene: TRBJ1-1; V gene: TRBV27; CDR3 protein: CASSSTGTGGAYVITEAFF
J gene: TRBJ1-1; V gene: TRBV16; CDR3 protein: CASSQSVTGGTEAFF
J gene: TRBJ2-7; V gene: TRBV6-5; CDR3 protein: CASKVGEGSYEQYF
J gene: TRBJ2-3; V gene: TRBV28; CDR3 protein: CASSFMEAGLATDTQYF
J gene: TRBJ1-5; V gene: TRBV6-8; CDR3 protein: CASPLDRGRYNQPQHF
J gene: TRBJ2-7; V gene: TRBV4-1; CDR3 protein: CASSQDLGTGDLKYF
J gene: TRBJ1-2; V gene: TRBV7-9; CDR3 protein: CASSEGPAANYGYTF